These 31 T cell receptor beta chains were sequenced from one sample in a study of blood T cell repertoires in COVID-19. Repertoires were generated with immunoSEQ multiplex PCR, while TCRdb's copy carries only in-frame clones and drops some. The repertoire holds about 200,000 clones, 80% to 90% seen once, with over 1% in the top ten. The sample was PBMCs or T cells enriched from blood (not recorded which). The receptors originated from a young man who had recovered from COVID-19.

The V and J genes are TRBV29-1 and TRBJ2-5; D possibly corresponds to TRBD2 (7 bases). The CDR3 totals 11 residues. Germline CDR1 SQVTM, CDR2 ANQGSEA. The V end was cut by 6 bases, the J end by 5 bases, with 10 bases between. CDR3 nucleotides: TGCAGCGTCCGCGGGGGCGAGACCCAGTACTTC. It yields the protein CSVRGGETQYF.

The chain links TRBV3-1 (or the pseudogene TRBV3-2) to TRBJ2-7; unclear D gene. V lost 0 bases and J lost 4, with 13 bases in between. Germline CDR1 LGHDT, CDR2 YNNKEL (reference sequence). CDR3 length: 15 amino acids. The CDR3 DNA is TGTGCCAGCAGCCAAGATAGTCATAGTATTTACGAGCAGTACTTC. This gives the protein CASSQDSHSIYEQYF.

The chain employs TRBV4-1 and TRBJ2-3; possibly TRBD1 for D (5 bases). Deletions cut 3 bases from V and 2 bases from J, with 6 bases between. There are 13 residues in the CDR3. Germline assignment: CDR1 MGHRA and CDR2 YSYEKL. The CDR3 reads CASSQTATDTQYF. For the CDR3, the DNA is TGCGCCAGCAGCCAGACAGCCACAGATACGCAGTATTTT.

The rearrangement uses TRBV10-3 and TRBJ1-1; possibly TRBD1 for D (6 bases). Looked up from germline, CDR1 is ENHRY and CDR2 is SYGVKD. CDR3 length: 14 amino acids. With 6 bases removed from V and 5 bases from J, the gap between germline ends came to 16 bases. CDR3 in amino acids: CAISDPGASTEAFF. As DNA, the CDR3 is TGTGCCATCAGCGACCCAGGGGCGTCGACTGAAGCTTTCTTT.

This chain connects TRBV29-1 to TRBJ1-1, with TRBD1 matching over 7 bases. Unmatched junction bases numbered 6, after V lost 5 bases and J lost 0 bases. Germline CDR1 SQVTM, CDR2 ANQGSEA. The CDR3 covers 14 residues. CDR3 bases: TGCAGCGTTCGCCAGGGGGGTTTGAACACTGAAGCTTTCTTT. It codes for CSVRQGGLNTEAFF. The full variable domain, in which reference TRBV29-1 and TRBJ1-1 provide the parts outside the CDR3, is SAVISQKPSRDICQRGTSLTIQCQVDSQVTMMFWYRQQPGQSLTLIATANQGSEATYESGFVIDKFPISRPNLTFSTLTVSNMSPEDSSIYLCSVRQGGLNTEAFFGQGTRLTVV.

The J gene is TRBJ1-1, the V gene TRBV18, with TRBD1 matching 10 bases. Germline V gene data show CDR1 as KGHSH and CDR2 as LQKENI. The CDR3 is 15 residues long. The ends lost 3 bases at V and 3 bases at J; junction bases unmatched: 4. This CDR3 is CASSPFGQGDTEAFF. Written as DNA, the CDR3 is TGTGCCAGCTCACCTTTTGGACAGGGGGACACTGAAGCTTTCTTT.

On this clone: Relative to the germline gene, one junction end is altered; a read error may explain this. The genes are TRBV6-5 and TRBJ1-4; 8 positions match TRBD1. Germline CDR1 is MNHEY and CDR2 is SVGAGI. The CDR3 loop spans 15 amino acids. The CDR3 DNA follows: TGTGCCAGCAGTAAAACAGGGGGAACTTATGAAAAACTGTTTTTT. Encoded protein: CASSKTGGTYEKLFF.

V gene TRBV23-1 combines with J gene TRBJ2-1, with 8 bases fitting TRBD2. TRBV23-1 is marked as an open reading frame, function uncertain. The CDR3 is 16 residues long. Trimming at V came to 4 bases and at J to 3 bases, leaving 8 bases not matched to a gene. The CDR3 is CASSRPGTRGYNEQFF. The CDR3 DNA follows: TGCGCCAGCAGTCGACCCGGGACTAGAGGCTACAATGAGCAGTTCTTC.

The chain carries TRBV11-3 and TRBJ2-3; D is uncertain. CDR1 and CDR2 from the germline V gene are SGHNT and YENEEA. The V gene lost 5 bases and the J gene lost 1 base, with 10 bases spanning the gap. The CDR3 runs to 14 residues. The CDR3 nucleotides read TGTGCCAGCAGCCCCGGGTGGGGCACAGATACGCAGTATTTT. Protein: CASSPGWGTDTQYF.

This clone was found once. V gene TRBV28 combines with J gene TRBJ1-1; a possible D gene is TRBD1 (6 bases). Germline values: CDR1 MDHEN, CDR2 SYDVKM. The CDR3 contains 16 residues. V gave up 2 bases and J gave up 2 bases, with 15 bases separating them. The CDR3 loop reads CASSLRRGRHNTEAFF. As DNA, the CDR3 is TGTGCCAGCAGTTTACGCAGGGGCCGGCACAACACTGAAGCTTTCTTT.

The genes are TRBV11-2 and TRBJ2-3, with 9 bases fitting TRBD1. Per germline, CDR1 SGHAT and CDR2 FQNNGV. This CDR3 has 18 amino acids. The V and J ends lost 5 bases and 6 bases, in that order; junction bases with no gene match: 18. CDR3 sequence: CASSPTPDWDREYDTQYF. The CDR3 DNA follows: TGTGCCAGCAGCCCAACCCCAGACTGGGACAGGGAATATGATACGCAGTATTTT.

V and J are TRBV11-3 and TRBJ1-2; perhaps TRBD1 as D (5 bases). V was pared by 3 bases and J by 8 bases, with 19 bases between. Germline lookup yields CDR1 SGHNT and CDR2 YENEEA. The CDR3 spans 15 residues. The CDR3 DNA follows: TGTGCCAGCAGCTTTGACCCCGACAGCCTACGAGGCTACACCTTC. It encodes CASSFDPDSLRGYTF.

V gene TRBV20-1 combines with J gene TRBJ2-5; 8 nucleotides line up with TRBD2. The CDR3 loop spans 17 amino acids. Looked up from germline, CDR1 is DFQATT and CDR2 is SNEGSKA (reference sequence). V lost 3 bases and J lost 1; bases outside the gene matches: 13. The CDR3 nucleotides read TGCAGTGCTAGTCCGGCTAGCGGGCAAGGGATCCAAGAGACCCAGTACTTC. It codes for CSASPASGQGIQETQYF.

J is TRBJ2-1 and V is TRBV7-2; 11 positions match TRBD2. There are 18 residues in the CDR3. CDR1 and CDR2 from the germline V gene are SGHTA and FQGNSA. The trim removed 3 bases at V and 0 bases at J, leaving 7 bases unmatched. CDR3 sequence: CASSFSSGGTRSYNEQFF. Here the CDR3 DNA reads TGTGCCAGCAGCTTCTCTAGCGGGGGGACACGCTCCTACAATGAGCAGTTCTTC.

V gene TRBV11-3 combines with J gene TRBJ2-1, with 8 bases that match TRBD2. The CDR3 has 17 amino acids. CDR1 is SGHNT and CDR2 is YENEEA in the germline V gene. V trimming: 1 base; J trimming: 8 bases; junction bases outside the gene matches: 13. CDR3 bases: TGTGCCAGCAGCTTAGTGGTGGGACTAGTTTGTTCTCATGAGCAGTTCTTC. Protein product: CASSLVVGLVCSHEQFF. The whole variable domain, filled in from reference TRBV11-3 and TRBJ2-1, reads EAGVVQSPRYKIIEKKQPVAFWCNPISGHNTLYWYLQNLGQGPELLIRYENEEAVDDSQLPKDRFSAERLKGVDSTLKIQPAELGDSAVYLCASSLVVGLVCSHEQFFGPGTRLTVL.

The chain links TRBV7-2 to TRBJ2-1, with 7 nucleotides matching TRBD2. Germline loops: CDR1 SGHTA, CDR2 FQGNSA. The length of the CDR3 is 16 residues. Losses at the gene ends were 1 base for V and 4 bases for J; bases not matched to a gene: 7. This CDR3 is CASSLEGLVAYNEQFF. CDR3 sequence (DNA): TGTGCCAGCAGCTTAGAAGGACTAGTAGCGTACAATGAGCAGTTCTTC.

The CDR3 sequence: CASSLNLAGRGEQYF. CDR3 nucleotide sequence: TGTGCCAGCAGCTTGAATCTAGCGGGGAGGGGTGAGCAGTACTTC. The chain links TRBV5-4 to TRBJ2-7, with 9 bases identical to TRBD2. The ends lost 1 base at V and 7 bases at J; junction bases unmatched: 9. This CDR3 contains 15 residues. Germline values: CDR1 SGHNT, CDR2 YYREEE (reference sequence).

This rearrangement joins TRBV2 to TRBJ1-1; D ambiguous. The CDR3 consists of 15 residues. Germline V gene data show CDR1 as SNHLY and CDR2 as FYNNEI. Trimming removed 5 bases at V and 2 bases at J, with 15 bases between. The CDR3 DNA reads as TGTGCCAGCAGTACCCGCGGCGGAAGCAACACTGAAGCTTTCTTT. This codes for CASSTRGGSNTEAFF.

The chain is built from TRBV18 and TRBJ2-7; 11 bases are a match to TRBD2. CDR1 KGHSH and CDR2 LQKENI come from the germline V gene. V was clipped by 2 bases and J by 6 bases; unmatched bases: 6. The CDR3 is made up of 15 amino acids. The CDR3, as DNA: TGTGCCAGCTCACCAACTAGCGGGAGTTTTTTCGAGCAGTACTTC. This sequence encodes CASSPTSGSFFEQYF.

The chain combines TRBV24-1 with TRBJ2-1, with 10 bases fitting TRBD2. After removal of 4 bases from V and 7 bases from J, the junction contained 6 bases not matched to a gene. In germline, CDR1 is KGHDR, CDR2 SFDVKD. CDR3 length: 15 amino acids. CDR3 nucleotides: TGTGCCACCAGTGACCCTAGCGGGAGTGGTAATGAGCAGTTCTTC. This encodes CATSDPSGSGNEQFF.

This clone showed up just a few times. CDR3 region: CAISETGTSYNEQFF. Written as DNA, the CDR3 is TGTGCCATCAGTGAGACGGGAACCTCCTACAATGAGCAGTTCTTC. This chain uses TRBV10-3 with TRBJ2-1, with D perhaps matching TRBD2 (5 bases). Germline CDR1 reads ENHRY; CDR2 reads SYGVKD. Trimming shortened V by 2 bases and J by 0 bases, and 8 bases separated the two germline ends. The length of the CDR3 is 15 residues.

The rearrangement links TRBV6-5 to TRBJ2-5; tentative D call: TRBD1 (5 bases). The CDR3 length is 15 residues. The V gene's germline CDR1 is MNHEY and CDR2 SVGAGI. V lost 0 bases and J lost 9, with 17 bases in between. In DNA form, the CDR3 reads TGTGCCAGCAGTTACTCGGGGCGGCCCCTCGCGGCCCAGTACTTC. It codes for CASSYSGRPLAAQYF.

The J gene is TRBJ2-7, the V gene TRBV6-1, with 10 bases identical to TRBD1. V shed 3 bases and J 6 bases; nucleotides not matched to a gene: 8. The CDR3 is made up of 15 amino acids. Germline-derived CDR1 and CDR2 are MNHNS and SASEGT. The CDR3 here is CASSDIDRGPAEQYF. CDR3 in DNA: TGTGCCAGCAGTGATATTGACAGGGGGCCGGCCGAGCAGTACTTC.

The V call is TRBV4-3, the J call TRBJ2-2, with 12 bases matching TRBD2. The CDR3 has 18 residues. Germline-derived CDR1 and CDR2 are LGHNA and YSLEER. The ends lost 0 bases at V and 0 bases at J; junction bases unmatched: 2. CDR3 loop: CASSQELAGGTNTGELFF. CDR3 nucleotides: TGCGCCAGCAGCCAAGAACTAGCGGGAGGAACGAACACCGGGGAGCTGTTTTTT.

CDR3 nucleotide sequence: TGTGCCAGCAGTTCTCCCCTTACAGTGAACACCGGGGAGCTGTTTTTT. Its translation is CASSSPLTVNTGELFF. The chain has TRBV28 and TRBJ2-2; no firm D call. CDR3 size: 16 residues. Germline V gene sequence: CDR1 MDHEN, CDR2 SYDVKM. V was clipped by 4 bases and J by 1 base, with 13 bases between them.

This chain connects TRBV5-4 to TRBJ1-6; 8 positions match TRBD1. V lost 4 bases and J lost 5; bases outside the gene matches: 2. This CDR3 is 14 amino acids long. CDR1 is SGHNT and CDR2 is YYREEE in the germline V gene (reference sequence). The CDR3 loop reads CASSPQGDNSPLHF. The DNA for the CDR3 is TGTGCCAGCAGCCCACAGGGGGATAATTCACCCCTCCACTTT.

This chain joins TRBV28 and TRBJ2-7; 9 nucleotides match TRBD2. The CDR3 sequence is 16 residues long. The trim removed 4 bases at V and 6 bases at J, leaving 13 bases unmatched. CDR1 and CDR2 from the germline V gene are MDHEN and SYDVKM. Here the CDR3 DNA reads TGTGCCAGCAGTTATCCCCTTAGCGGGAGCCCCCTCGAGCAGTACTTC. This sequence encodes CASSYPLSGSPLEQYF.

A few counts support this clone. V gene TRBV19 combines with J gene TRBJ1-6; possible D gene TRBD1, 6 bases. V shed 3 bases and J shed 7 bases, with 13 bases lying between them. There are 15 residues in the CDR3. Germline values: CDR1 LNHDA, CDR2 SQIVND (reference sequence). The CDR3 DNA follows: TGTGCCAGTAGTATCGCAGGGGCCGAAAATTCACCCCTCCACTTT. Translation: CASSIAGAENSPLHF. Full variable domain (rest looked up from reference TRBV19 and TRBJ1-6): DGGITQSPKYLFRKEGQNVTLSCEQNLNHDAMYWYRQDPGQGLRLIYYSQIVNDFQKGDIAEGYSVSREKKESFPLTVTSAQKNPTAFYLCASSIAGAENSPLHFGNGTRLTVT.

This clone was recorded many times. V usage is TRBV6-1 and J usage is TRBJ2-5; possibly TRBD1 for D (5 bases). Germline CDR1 MNHNS, CDR2 SASEGT. The CDR3 totals 13 residues. V shed 0 bases and J shed 5 bases, with 7 bases lying between them. The CDR3 loop reads CASSEAHRETQYF. The CDR3 bases are TGTGCCAGCAGTGAAGCTCACAGGGAGACCCAGTACTTC.

This sequence joins TRBV7-2 and TRBJ1-1; tentative D call: TRBD1 (5 bases). The germline V gene encodes CDR1 SGHTA and CDR2 FQGNSA. V gave up 8 bases and J gave up 2 bases, with 12 bases separating them. This CDR3 spans 13 amino acids. CDR3 DNA sequence: TGTGCCAGCCTGGAGACAGCCAACACTGAAGCTTTCTTT. Translating gives CASLETANTEAFF.

A single count supports this clone. J is TRBJ2-3 and V is TRBV5-8, with a weak D call TRBD1 (6 bases). The V gene's germline CDR1 is SGHTS and CDR2 YDEGEE. The CDR3 runs 15 residues. V lost 0 bases to trimming and J lost 4 bases, with 12 bases between them. The CDR3 bases are TGTGCCAGCAGCTTGGGGGGGCAAACGGCAGATACGCAGTATTTT. As protein: CASSLGGQTADTQYF.